Following are 3 T cell receptor beta chains from one sample sequenced in a study of T cell responses to AZD1222 COVID-19 vaccine. Data came from immunoSEQ multiplex PCR; TCRdb stores just in-frame clones and leaves some out. Among some 140,000 clones listed, approximately 95% were seen once. Sequences were derived from peripheral blood, sampled 28 days after the second AZD1222 dose. The origin of the receptors is an adult who received the AZD1222 COVID-19 vaccine.

This chain connects TRBV6-1 to TRBJ1-5; D uncertain. The CDR3 consists of 16 residues. V was shortened by 2 bases and J by 1 base, with 12 bases between the two germline ends. Germline CDR1 MNHNS, CDR2 SASEGT. CDR3 loop: CASSELAKGSNQPQHF. CDR3 sequence (DNA): TGTGCCAGCAGTGAATTAGCGAAGGGCAGCAATCAGCCCCAGCATTTT.

V is TRBV6-5 and J is TRBJ2-7; unclear D gene. This CDR3 is 13 amino acids long. Germline CDR1 MNHEY, CDR2 SVGAGI. V lost 4 bases and J 0 bases, leaving 7 bases between the germline ends. CDR3 loop: CASSLSRSYEQYF. In nucleotides, the CDR3 is TGTGCCAGCAGTTTGTCTCGCTCCTACGAGCAGTACTTC.

This clone was counted once. V usage is TRBV12-5 and J usage is TRBJ1-2; D gene ambiguous. Trimming cost V 2 bases and J 7 bases, with 5 bases left between them. Germline V gene lookup returns CDR1 LGHNT and CDR2 FRNRAP. CDR3 size: 11 residues. The CDR3 nucleotides are TGTGCTAGTGGTTTGTTGTCTGGCTACACCTTC. Amino acid sequence: CASGLLSGYTF.